This entry features one T cell receptor (beta chain) sequence. The table came from immunoSEQ multiplex PCR; TCRdb's copy has only in-frame clones and leaves some out. The sample includes around 150,000 clones, approximately 91% of them seen just once. The sample belongs to a study of blood T cell repertoires in COVID-19. Study-level information: Samples of COVID-19 (acute and convalescent) were obtained from the United States, Italy and Spain.

The source is a young man with acute or convalescent COVID-19. The sample consisted of peripheral blood.

The CDR3 spells CASSINRGANTEAFF. In DNA form, the CDR3 reads TGTGCCAGTAGTATAAACCGGGGGGCGAACACTGAAGCTTTCTTT. The gene calls are TRBV19 and TRBJ1-1; D might be TRBD1 (6 bases). The length of the CDR3 is 15 residues. V lost 2 bases, J lost 1 base, and 11 bases lay in between. Per germline, CDR1 LNHDA and CDR2 SQIVND (reference sequence).